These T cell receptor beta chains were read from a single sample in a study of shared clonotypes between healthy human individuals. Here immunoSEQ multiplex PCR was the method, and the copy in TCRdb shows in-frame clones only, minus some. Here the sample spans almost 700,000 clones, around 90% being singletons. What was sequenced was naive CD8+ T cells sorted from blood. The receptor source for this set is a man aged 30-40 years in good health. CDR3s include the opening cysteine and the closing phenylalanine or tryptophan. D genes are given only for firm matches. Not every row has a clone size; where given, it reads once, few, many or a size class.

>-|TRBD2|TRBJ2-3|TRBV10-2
CASSDIAGEADTQYF
TGCGCCAGCAGTGATATAGCGGGAGAGGCAGATACGCAGTATTTT
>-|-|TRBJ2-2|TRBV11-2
CASSGGETVDTGELFF
TGTGCCAGCAGCGGAGGGGAGACGGTCGACACCGGGGAGCTGTTTTTT
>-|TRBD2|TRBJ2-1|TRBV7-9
CASSLGSGRRNEQFF
TGTGCCAGCAGCTTAGGGAGCGGGAGAAGAAATGAGCAGTTCTTC
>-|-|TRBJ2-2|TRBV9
CASSLETSNTGELFF
TGTGCCAGCAGCCTGGAAACAAGCAACACCGGGGAGCTGTTTTTT
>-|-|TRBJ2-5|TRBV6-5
CASSPQPGFAQYF
TGTGCCAGCAGTCCCCAGCCTGGGTTCGCCCAGTACTTC
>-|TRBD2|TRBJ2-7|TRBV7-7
CASSSGLAGVWEQYF
TGTGCTAGCAGCTCCGGACTAGCGGGAGTTTGGGAGCAGTACTTC
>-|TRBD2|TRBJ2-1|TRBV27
CASSSGVSGSSYNEQFF
TGTGCCAGCAGTTCCGGGGTAAGCGGGAGCTCCTACAATGAGCAGTTCTTC
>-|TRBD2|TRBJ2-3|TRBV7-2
CASSILAGGWDTQYF
TGTGCCAGCAGCATACTAGCGGGAGGATGGGATACGCAGTATTTT
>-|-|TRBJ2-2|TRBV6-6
CASSESTGELFF
TGTGCCAGCAGTGAGTCCACCGGGGAGCTGTTTTTT
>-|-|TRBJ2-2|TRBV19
CASSSWGRTGELFF
TGTGCCAGTAGCTCCTGGGGGCGGACCGGGGAGCTGTTTTTT
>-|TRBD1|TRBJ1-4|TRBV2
CASKTGHGEKLFF
TGTGCCAGCAAGACAGGGCACGGTGAAAAACTGTTTTTT
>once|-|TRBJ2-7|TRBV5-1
CASSLEVARDEQYF
TGCGCCAGCAGCTTGGAGGTCGCTCGGGACGAGCAGTACTTC
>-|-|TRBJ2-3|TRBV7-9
CASSWDRDPWPSTDTQYF
TGTGCCAGCAGCTGGGACCGGGACCCCTGGCCTAGCACAGATACGCAGTATTTT
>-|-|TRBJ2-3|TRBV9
CASSVAGEDTQYF
TGTGCCAGCAGCGTAGCCGGGGAAGATACGCAGTATTTT
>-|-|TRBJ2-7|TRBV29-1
CSVETQTYEQYF
TGCAGCGTTGAAACTCAGACCTACGAGCAGTACTTC
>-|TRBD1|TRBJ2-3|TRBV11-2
CASSLGTGGSTDTQYF
TGTGCCAGCAGCTTAGGGACAGGGGGTTCCACAGATACGCAGTATTTT
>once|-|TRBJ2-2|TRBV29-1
CSVDKQNTGELFF
TGCAGCGTTGACAAACAGAACACCGGGGAGCTGTTTTTT
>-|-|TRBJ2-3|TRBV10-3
CAISESGGGISTDTQYF
TGTGCCATCAGTGAGTCGGGGGGCGGAATAAGCACAGATACGCAGTATTTT
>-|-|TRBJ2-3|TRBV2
CASSVGDTQYF
TGTGCCAGCAGTGTCGGAGATACGCAGTATTTT
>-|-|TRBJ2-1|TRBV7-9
CASSSTGGGYNEQFF
TGTGCCAGCAGCTCAACAGGGGGAGGGTACAATGAGCAGTTCTTC
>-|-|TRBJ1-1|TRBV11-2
CASSLTRGAGLNTEAFF
TGTGCCAGCAGCTTAACCCGAGGGGCAGGCTTGAACACTGAAGCTTTCTTT
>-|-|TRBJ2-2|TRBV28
CASSLWGNTGELFF
TGTGCCAGCAGTTTATGGGGGAACACCGGGGAGCTGTTTTTT
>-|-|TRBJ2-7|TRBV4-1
CASSQEGNEQYF
TGCGCCAGCAGCCAAGAGGGGAACGAGCAGTACTTC
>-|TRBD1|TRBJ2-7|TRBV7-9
CASSLQGAHEQYF
TGTGCCAGCAGCTTACAGGGGGCCCACGAGCAGTACTTC
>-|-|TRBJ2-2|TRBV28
CASTYLQGLNTGELFF
TGTGCCAGCACTTATCTGCAGGGCCTAAACACCGGGGAGCTGTTTTTT
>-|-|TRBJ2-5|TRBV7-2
CASSLVRDGYQETQYF
TGTGCCAGCAGCTTAGTCCGGGACGGATACCAAGAGACCCAGTACTTC
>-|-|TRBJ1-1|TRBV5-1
CASSLGLGVNTEAFF
TGCGCCAGCAGCTTGGGATTAGGGGTGAACACTGAAGCTTTCTTT
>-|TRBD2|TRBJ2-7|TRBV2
CASSEGLAGVYEQYF
TGTGCCAGCAGCGAGGGACTAGCGGGAGTCTACGAGCAGTACTTC
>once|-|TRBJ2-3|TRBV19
CASSIRTVAVSVDTQYF
TGTGCCAGTAGTATAAGGACAGTGGCTGTATCTGTAGATACGCAGTATTTT
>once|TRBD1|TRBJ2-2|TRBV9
CASSVVGGDTGELFF
TGTGCCAGCAGCGTAGTAGGGGGCGACACCGGGGAGCTGTTTTTT